The rows below give T cell receptor beta chains drawn from one sample of a study of cytomegalovirus exposure and HLA in healthy donors. Profiling relied on immunoSEQ multiplex PCR, and the TCRdb table lists in-frame clones only, not all of them. The repertoire has around 150,000 clones, approximately 81% of them found once; the top ten carry less than 2%. The sample was PBMCs. These receptors were obtained from a man younger than 30 in good health and CMV-seronegative. Each CDR3 is given with its conserved first and last residue. Each record gives: J gene, D gene, clone size, V gene, CDR3 protein, CDR3 DNA. A D gene is named only where the DNA matches it firmly. A row's size may be missing; if present it is once, few, many or a size class.

j_call: TRBJ2-2
d_call: TRBD2
clone_size: .
v_call: TRBV6-1
cdr3_aa: CASSAGLAGAGELFF
cdr3_nt: TGTGCCAGCAGTGCGGGACTAGCGGGAGCCGGGGAGCTGTTTTTT

j_call: TRBJ2-2
d_call: .
clone_size: .
v_call: TRBV7-3
cdr3_aa: CASSLGARGGTGELFF
cdr3_nt: TGTGCCAGCAGCTTAGGAGCCAGGGGTGGCACCGGGGAGCTGTTTTTT

j_call: TRBJ2-5
d_call: TRBD1
clone_size: .
v_call: TRBV4-3
cdr3_aa: CASSQDRGQGPQYF
cdr3_nt: TGCGCCAGCAGCCAAGATCGCGGACAGGGGCCCCAGTACTTC

j_call: TRBJ1-5
d_call: TRBD1
clone_size: .
v_call: TRBV27
cdr3_aa: CASSYRGLQPQHF
cdr3_nt: TGTGCCAGCAGTTACAGGGGGCTTCAGCCCCAGCATTTT

j_call: TRBJ1-6
d_call: .
clone_size: .
v_call: TRBV9
cdr3_aa: CASSVGGRNSPLHF
cdr3_nt: TGTGCCAGCAGCGTAGGAGGGCGGAATTCACCCCTCCACTTT

j_call: TRBJ1-2
d_call: .
clone_size: .
v_call: TRBV9
cdr3_aa: CASSVGGAGGYTF
cdr3_nt: TGTGCCAGCAGCGTGGGGGGGGCCGGTGGCTACACCTTC

j_call: TRBJ1-2
d_call: TRBD1
clone_size: .
v_call: TRBV7-9
cdr3_aa: CASSPGTGSDGYTF
cdr3_nt: TGTGCCAGCAGCCCCGGGACAGGGTCTGATGGCTACACCTTC

j_call: TRBJ2-7
d_call: TRBD1
clone_size: .
v_call: TRBV5-1
cdr3_aa: CASSLDRGAYEQYF
cdr3_nt: TGCGCCAGCAGCTTGGACAGGGGGGCGTACGAGCAGTACTTC

j_call: TRBJ1-1
d_call: .
clone_size: .
v_call: TRBV27
cdr3_aa: CASGDTLNTEAFF
cdr3_nt: TGTGCCAGCGGTGACACCTTGAACACTGAAGCTTTCTTT

j_call: TRBJ2-5
d_call: TRBD2
clone_size: .
v_call: TRBV19
cdr3_aa: CASSAGTMVETQYF
cdr3_nt: TGTGCCAGTAGTGCCGGGACTATGGTCGAGACCCAGTACTTC

j_call: TRBJ1-2
d_call: .
clone_size: few
v_call: TRBV28
cdr3_aa: CASRTGQFYGYTF
cdr3_nt: TGTGCCAGCAGAACAGGACAGTTCTATGGCTACACCTTC

j_call: TRBJ2-7
d_call: .
clone_size: .
v_call: TRBV7-6
cdr3_aa: CASSFGSEQYF
cdr3_nt: TGTGCCAGCAGCTTCGGGAGCGAGCAGTACTTC

j_call: TRBJ2-7
d_call: TRBD2
clone_size: .
v_call: TRBV7-9
cdr3_aa: CASSPASGASYEQYF
cdr3_nt: TGTGCCAGCAGCCCAGCTAGCGGGGCATCCTACGAGCAGTACTTC

j_call: TRBJ1-1
d_call: TRBD1
clone_size: .
v_call: TRBV6-5
cdr3_aa: CASRQPGTDNTEAFF
cdr3_nt: TGTGCCAGCAGGCAACCCGGGACAGATAACACTGAAGCTTTCTTT

j_call: TRBJ1-3
d_call: TRBD1
clone_size: .
v_call: TRBV25-1
cdr3_aa: CASSAAGGGLNTIYF
cdr3_nt: TGTGCCAGCAGTGCGGCAGGGGGCGGTTTAAACACCATATATTTT

j_call: TRBJ2-5
d_call: .
clone_size: .
v_call: TRBV5-1
cdr3_aa: CASSRAQGYGETQYF
cdr3_nt: TGCGCCAGCAGTCGAGCTCAGGGATACGGAGAGACCCAGTACTTC

j_call: TRBJ1-6
d_call: .
clone_size: .
v_call: TRBV5-1
cdr3_aa: CASSFASSYNSPLHF
cdr3_nt: TGCGCCAGCAGCTTTGCGAGCTCCTATAATTCACCCCTCCACTTT

j_call: TRBJ2-6
d_call: TRBD1
clone_size: .
v_call: TRBV27
cdr3_aa: CASSFKGQGVSGANVLTF
cdr3_nt: TGTGCCAGCAGTTTCAAGGGACAGGGGGTGTCTGGGGCCAACGTCCTGACTTTC

j_call: TRBJ2-1
d_call: .
clone_size: .
v_call: TRBV7-8
cdr3_aa: CASSSGVYEQFF
cdr3_nt: TGTGCCAGCAGCTCCGGGGTTTATGAGCAGTTCTTC

j_call: TRBJ2-2
d_call: TRBD1
clone_size: few
v_call: TRBV6-5
cdr3_aa: CASRDRVVGELFF
cdr3_nt: TGTGCCAGCCGGGACAGGGTGGTCGGGGAGCTGTTTTTT

j_call: TRBJ2-1
d_call: TRBD2
clone_size: .
v_call: TRBV6-1
cdr3_aa: CASSEAQSSGGPRDNEQFF
cdr3_nt: TGTGCCAGCAGTGAAGCTCAATCTAGCGGGGGCCCCAGGGACAATGAGCAGTTCTTC

j_call: TRBJ1-5
d_call: .
clone_size: .
v_call: TRBV6-1
cdr3_aa: CASRDQALNQPQHF
cdr3_nt: TGTGCCAGCAGGGATCAGGCCCTCAATCAGCCCCAGCATTTT

j_call: TRBJ2-7
d_call: .
clone_size: .
v_call: TRBV18
cdr3_aa: CASSPAGAYEQYF
cdr3_nt: TGTGCCAGCTCACCCGCCGGAGCCTACGAGCAGTACTTC

j_call: TRBJ2-3
d_call: TRBD1
clone_size: .
v_call: TRBV29-1
cdr3_aa: CSVDGTGTDTQYF
cdr3_nt: TGCAGCGTTGATGGGACAGGCACAGATACGCAGTATTTT

j_call: TRBJ2-7
d_call: .
clone_size: few
v_call: TRBV20-1
cdr3_aa: CSAETSYEQYF
cdr3_nt: TGCAGTGCTGAGACTAGCTACGAGCAGTACTTC

j_call: TRBJ2-5
d_call: .
clone_size: .
v_call: TRBV5-4
cdr3_aa: CASSQDRIVHQETQYF
cdr3_nt: TGTGCCAGCAGTCAAGACAGGATCGTTCATCAAGAGACCCAGTACTTC

j_call: TRBJ2-5
d_call: .
clone_size: .
v_call: TRBV27
cdr3_aa: CTSSSAQQGMEQETQYF
cdr3_nt: TGTACCAGCAGTTCAGCGCAACAGGGAATGGAGCAAGAGACCCAGTACTTC

j_call: TRBJ2-5
d_call: TRBD1
clone_size: .
v_call: TRBV5-1
cdr3_aa: CASSPGQGEETQYF
cdr3_nt: TGCGCCAGCAGCCCGGGACAGGGTGAAGAGACCCAGTACTTC

j_call: TRBJ2-2
d_call: .
clone_size: .
v_call: TRBV2
cdr3_aa: CASGSGVTGELFF
cdr3_nt: TGTGCCAGCGGGTCGGGAGTAACGGGGGAGCTGTTTTTT

j_call: TRBJ2-7
d_call: TRBD1
clone_size: few
v_call: TRBV7-3
cdr3_aa: CASSLDRGPYEQYF
cdr3_nt: TGTGCCAGCAGCTTAGACAGGGGGCCCTACGAGCAGTACTTC